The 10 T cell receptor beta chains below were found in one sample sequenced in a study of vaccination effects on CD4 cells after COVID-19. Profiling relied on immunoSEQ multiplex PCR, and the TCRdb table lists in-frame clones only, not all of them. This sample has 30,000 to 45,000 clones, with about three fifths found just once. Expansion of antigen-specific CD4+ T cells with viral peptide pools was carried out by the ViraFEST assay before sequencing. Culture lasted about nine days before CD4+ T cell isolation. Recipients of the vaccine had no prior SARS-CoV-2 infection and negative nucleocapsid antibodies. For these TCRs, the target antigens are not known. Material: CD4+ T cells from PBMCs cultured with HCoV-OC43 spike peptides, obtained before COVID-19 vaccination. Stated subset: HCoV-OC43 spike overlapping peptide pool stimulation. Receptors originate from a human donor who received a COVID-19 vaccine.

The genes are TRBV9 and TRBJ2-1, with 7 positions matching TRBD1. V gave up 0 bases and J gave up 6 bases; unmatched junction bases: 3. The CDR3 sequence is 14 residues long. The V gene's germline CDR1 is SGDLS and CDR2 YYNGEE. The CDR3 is CASSVVPGGNEQFF. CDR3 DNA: TGTGCCAGCAGCGTAGTTCCAGGGGGCAATGAGCAGTTCTTC.

CDR3 sequence reads: CASSKARRDRGSPEAFF. For the CDR3, the DNA is TGTGCCAGCAGCAAAGCCAGAAGGGACAGGGGTAGTCCTGAAGCTTTCTTT. This chain links TRBV21-1 with TRBJ1-1; the table names TRBD1, a call not compared with the DNA. TRBV21-1 is tagged as a pseudogene. The CDR3 extends over 17 amino acids.

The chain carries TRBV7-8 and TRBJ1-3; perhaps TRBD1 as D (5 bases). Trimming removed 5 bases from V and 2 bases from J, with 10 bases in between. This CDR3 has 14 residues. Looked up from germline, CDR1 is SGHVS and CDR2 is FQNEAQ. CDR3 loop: CASSIGTAGNTIYF. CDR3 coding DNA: TGTGCCAGCAGCATAGGGACGGCTGGAAACACCATATATTTT.

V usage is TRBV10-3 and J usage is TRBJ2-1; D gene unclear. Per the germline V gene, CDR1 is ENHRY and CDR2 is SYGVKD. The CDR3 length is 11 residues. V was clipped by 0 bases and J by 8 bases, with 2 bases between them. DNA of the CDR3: TGTGCCATCAGTGAGTCGTATGAGCAGTTCTTC. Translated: CAISESYEQFF.

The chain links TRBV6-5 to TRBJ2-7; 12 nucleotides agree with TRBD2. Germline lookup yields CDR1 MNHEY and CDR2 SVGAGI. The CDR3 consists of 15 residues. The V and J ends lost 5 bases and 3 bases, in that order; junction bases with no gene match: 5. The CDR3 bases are TGTGCCAGCAGTACCCGGACTAGCGGGAACTACGAGCAGTACTTC. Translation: CASSTRTSGNYEQYF.

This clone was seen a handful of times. CDR3 region: CASSSQPGNEYEQFF. CDR3 bases: TGTGCCAGCAGCTCTCAACCGGGTAATGAGTATGAGCAGTTCTTC. The chain couples TRBV3-1 (or the pseudogene TRBV3-2) to TRBJ2-1; D gene uncertain. Between the trimmed V and J ends, which lost 5 bases and 8 bases, there was a span of 19 bases. The CDR3 spans 15 residues. Germline loops: CDR1 LGHDT, CDR2 YNNKEL (reference sequence).

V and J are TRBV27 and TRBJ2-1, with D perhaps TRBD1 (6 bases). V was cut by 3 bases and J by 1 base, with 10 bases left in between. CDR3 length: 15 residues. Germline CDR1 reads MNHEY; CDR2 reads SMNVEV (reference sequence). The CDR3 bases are TGTGCCAGCAGTTTGGAAGACAGGTCCTACAATGAGCAGTTCTTC. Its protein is CASSLEDRSYNEQFF.

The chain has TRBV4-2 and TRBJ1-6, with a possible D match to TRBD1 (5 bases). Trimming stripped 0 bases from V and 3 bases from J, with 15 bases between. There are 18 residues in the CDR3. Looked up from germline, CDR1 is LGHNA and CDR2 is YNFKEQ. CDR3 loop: CASSQDPPGLFYNSPLHF. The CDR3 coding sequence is TGTGCCAGCAGCCAAGATCCCCCGGGACTCTTCTATAATTCACCCCTCCACTTT.

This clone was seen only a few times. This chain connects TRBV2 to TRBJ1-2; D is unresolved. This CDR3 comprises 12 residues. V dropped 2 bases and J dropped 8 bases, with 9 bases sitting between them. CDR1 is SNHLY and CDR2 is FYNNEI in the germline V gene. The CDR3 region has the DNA TGTGCCAGCAGTGAACTTATCGGCGGCTACACCTTC. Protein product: CASSELIGGYTF.

This CDR3 reads CASRLPGLAGVKDTQYF. In nucleotides, the CDR3 is TGTGCAAGTCGCTTACCGGGACTAGCGGGAGTTAAAGATACGCAGTATTTT. This sequence joins TRBV12-2 and TRBJ2-3; the table's D gene call, TRBD2, was not cross checked with the DNA. TRBV12-2 is deemed a pseudogene. CDR3 length: 17 amino acids.